This TCR beta chain was observed in a study of cytotoxic CD8 clonotypes in ibrutinib-treated CLL. General study points: Clonality went higher at ibrutinib response and then dropped back toward baseline at progression.

Frozen-stored PBMCs produced about 2 micrograms of genomic DNA for TCR beta libraries. V lost 5 bases, J lost 0 bases, and 20 bases lay in between. The CDR3 is 18 residues long. Germline V gives CDR1 SGHVS, CDR2 FNYEAQ. As concerns this clone: As yet, its antigen is unknown.

The table came from immunoSEQ multiplex PCR; TCRdb's copy has only in-frame clones and leaves some out. The sample yields some 150,000 clones, around three quarters seen once. This receptor was identified in a human donor with chronic lymphocytic leukemia. The input for sequencing was PBMCs, taken after 12 months of ibrutinib treatment. The chain is built from TRBV7-6 and TRBJ2-1; no reliable D call. The CDR3 DNA reads TGTGCCAGCAGCCCAAGTAGTGGGGTCCTCGACTCCTACAATGAGCAGTTCTTC. Amino acids: CASSPSSGVLDSYNEQFF.